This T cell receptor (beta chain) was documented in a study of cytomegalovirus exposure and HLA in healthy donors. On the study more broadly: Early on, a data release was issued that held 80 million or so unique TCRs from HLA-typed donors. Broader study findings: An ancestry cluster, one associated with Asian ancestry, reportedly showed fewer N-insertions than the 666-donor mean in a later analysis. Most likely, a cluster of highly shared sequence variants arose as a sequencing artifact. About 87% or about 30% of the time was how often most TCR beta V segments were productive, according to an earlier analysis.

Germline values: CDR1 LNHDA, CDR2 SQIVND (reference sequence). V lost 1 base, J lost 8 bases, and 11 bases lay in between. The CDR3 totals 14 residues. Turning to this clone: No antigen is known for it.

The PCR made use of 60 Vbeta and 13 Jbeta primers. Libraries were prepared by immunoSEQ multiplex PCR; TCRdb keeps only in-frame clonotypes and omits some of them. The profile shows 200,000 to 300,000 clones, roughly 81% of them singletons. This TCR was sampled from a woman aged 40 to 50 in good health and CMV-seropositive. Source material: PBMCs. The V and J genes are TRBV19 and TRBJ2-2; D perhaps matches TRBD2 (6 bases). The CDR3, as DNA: TGTGCCAGTAGTATAGTCGGGGGTTCGGGGGAGCTGTTTTTT. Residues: CASSIVGGSGELFF. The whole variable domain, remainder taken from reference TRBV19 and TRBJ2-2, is DGGITQSPKYLFRKEGQNVTLSCEQNLNHDAMYWYRQDPGQGLRLIYYSQIVNDFQKGDIAEGYSVSREKKESFPLTVTSAQKNPTAFYLCASSIVGGSGELFFGEGSRLTVL.